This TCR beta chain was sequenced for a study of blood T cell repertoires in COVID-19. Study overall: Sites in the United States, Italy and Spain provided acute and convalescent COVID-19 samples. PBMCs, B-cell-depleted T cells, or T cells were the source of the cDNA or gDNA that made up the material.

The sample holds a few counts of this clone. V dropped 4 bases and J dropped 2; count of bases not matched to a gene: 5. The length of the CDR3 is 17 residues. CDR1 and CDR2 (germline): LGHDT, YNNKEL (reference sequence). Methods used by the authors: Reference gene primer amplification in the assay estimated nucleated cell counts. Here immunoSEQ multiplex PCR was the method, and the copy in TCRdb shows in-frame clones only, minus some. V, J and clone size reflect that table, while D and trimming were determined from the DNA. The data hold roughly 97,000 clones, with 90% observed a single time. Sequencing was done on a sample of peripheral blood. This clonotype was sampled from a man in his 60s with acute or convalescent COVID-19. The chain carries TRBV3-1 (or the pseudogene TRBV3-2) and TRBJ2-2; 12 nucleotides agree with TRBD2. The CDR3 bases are TGTGCCAGCAGCCTCCTAGCGGGGGGGCTCAACACCGGGGAGCTGTTTTTT. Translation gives CASSLLAGGLNTGELFF.